Below, one T cell receptor beta chain is given with its context. It lacks a known antigen. Base qualities are not at hand, and no much larger clone is one base apart. Using the deep immunoSEQ assay, multiplex PCR amplified TCR CDR3 regions from genomic DNA. Genomic DNA extracted from each cell subset was distributed evenly over all wells of several immunoSEQ 96-well plates, and each plate served as one replicate. For unsorted PBMC, each replicate PCR was loaded with 300 ng genomic DNA, equivalent to 30,000 or so T cell genomes. Ten immunoSEQ deep assay plates were used to sequence unsorted PBMC genomic DNA. The purified libraries were quantified using a Qubit 3.0 fluorometer, sized with a Bioanalyzer 2100, and then quantified again using the KAPA Library Quantification kit. Every immunoSEQ 96-well plate was sequenced on a dedicated single-read 150-cycle Illumina NextSeq 550 flow cell. As for the authors' bioinformatics: The immunoSEQ output contained only junctional sequences without quality scores, so filtering could not match that applied to full-length reads. To assign V/J genes and CDR3, sequences were annotated using PyIR, a Python wrapper for IgBLAST v1.9, with IMGT germline references. Reads with weak V/J assignments (E-value above 1e-6), missing CDR3, stop codons, out-of-frame junctions, or ambiguous translated residues were removed. V3J clonotypes were defined by identical inferred V gene, J gene, and CDR3 amino acid sequence. Percentage overlap between repertoires was computed as shared unique clonotypes divided by the size of the smaller repertoire. Repertoire richness was assessed with RTK rarefaction, the Chao1 estimator, and Recon v2.1 estimates of unobserved clonotypes. TCRdb provides this immuneACCESS table in a form limited to in-frame rearrangements. Some clones are lacking; in checked studies, under half of them reflect an unresolved V gene, and why the rest are absent is not known. Clonal size and the V and J genes are those of that table, whereas D and trimming came from the DNA. The sample profile shows around 450,000 clones; 79% of them were found once. The ten largest clonotypes hold over 10% of the sample.

The data were taken from a study of shared clonotypes between healthy human individuals (dated by TCRdb to 2020 to 2022). Study-wide context: A couple of women and three men aged 18 to 49 years were included in the cohort. To estimate repertoire size and how much clonotype sharing occurs between individuals, the study deeply sequenced the blood TCR repertoires of roughly 5 healthy adults. To increase sequencing depth and limit assay-specific biases, different laboratories used diverse techniques to prepare libraries and sequence TCR repertoires. Between about 0.8 and 9 billion PBMCs per donor were obtained by leukapheresis. The paper's findings and limits, for the study overall: The small number of donors limited the genetic and exposure-history diversity represented. Sampling was restricted to blood, and TCR repertoires in tissue are likely to differ from TCR repertoires in blood. Based on pairwise subsampling, the degree of clonotype sharing among donors was expected to be affected by sequencing depth.

Healthy HIV-negative adults with no recently reported acute infections or vaccinations were included as donors. Every donor was a Caucasian adult residing in Nashville, Tennessee, USA. For unsorted samples, approximately 84 million PBMCs were counted, and genomic DNA was extracted using the QIAamp DNA Blood Mini kit. Blood was collected by leukapheresis, and PBMCs were isolated by Ficoll-Histopaque density gradient centrifugation and then cryopreserved in liquid nitrogen vapor phase. The CDR3, from cysteine to phenylalanine, totals 14 residues. Only the CDR3 region is kept as DNA, spanning 42 bases read in frame from base 1. As encoded in the germline V gene (reference sequence), CDR1 is GTSNPN while CDR2 is SVGIG. V is reduced by 1 base and J by 2 bases, leaving a spacing of 10 bases between them.

In this chain, TRBV30 is recombined with TRBJ2-3; the D gene lacks a confident call. Sequenced sample: PBMCs. This receptor was identified in a woman aged 40-49 years in good health. Some clones in this sample may be carry-over from other donors' samples. Read as DNA, the sequence is TGTGCCTGGAGTGACAGCCTAAACACAGATACGCAGTATTTT. Its product reads: CAWSDSLNTDTQYF.